This T cell receptor (beta chain) was recovered during a study of CD8 T cells in Susac syndrome. RNA was extracted with the RNeasy kit, and a quantity of roughly 0.5 to 1 ug was reverse transcribed using random hexamers. Multiplex PCR with immunoSEQ amplified the TCR beta CDR3 across 54 Vbeta and 13 Jbeta. TCRdb re-derived calls from the immunoSEQ multiplex PCR reads in MiXCR, one entry per CDR3 protein. The data show approximately 120,000 distinct CDR3 sequences, with just over 90% seen just once and approximately 0.3% held by the top ten. The CDR3 extends over 16 amino acids. V dropped 1 base and J dropped 2; count of bases not matched to a gene: 3. Germline V lookup: CDR1 LGHNT, CDR2 FRNRAP. Stable or active relapsing-remitting multiple sclerosis, untreated and meeting revised McDonald criteria, defined the controls.

The specimen sequenced was CD8+ T cells from PBMCs. The TCR sequence derives from a human donor with multiple sclerosis. This chain connects TRBV12-5 to TRBJ2-2; TRBD1 matches 8 bases. The CDR3 region has the DNA TGTGCTAGTGGTTTGGGACAGGGGCCAAACACCGGGGAGCTGTTTTTT. The encoded protein is CASGLGQGPNTGELFF.